The 9 T cell receptor beta chains listed next were all sequenced from one sample in a study of high-grade serous ovarian cancer treatment subgroups. Tumor samples were taken before definitive surgery or chemotherapy. Some clones are missing from TCRdb's copy, which holds only in-frame ones; the method was immunoSEQ multiplex PCR. The data show 18,000 or so clones, roughly four fifths seen once. The sequencing input was tumor tissue. These receptors were obtained from a human donor with high-grade serous ovarian cancer.

This clone was seen a few times. The chain recombines TRBV14 with TRBJ2-2; D not certain. CDR3 length: 15 amino acids. Germline CDR1 and CDR2: SGHDN and FVKESK. V lost 1 base and J lost 2, with 8 bases in between. The DNA of the CDR3 is TGTGCCAGCAGCCAAGCGTACAGTAACACCGGGGAGCTGTTTTTT. Its protein is CASSQAYSNTGELFF.

This clone was observed a handful of times. The rearrangement uses TRBV28 and TRBJ1-1; unclear D gene. Germline V gene sequence: CDR1 MDHEN, CDR2 SYDVKM. Trimming removed 7 bases at V and 10 bases at J, with 13 bases between. The CDR3 is 11 amino acids. CDR3 residues: CASTTQTSAFF. The CDR3 nucleotides are TGTGCCAGCACCACGCAGACCTCAGCTTTCTTT.

V is TRBV7-3 and J is TRBJ2-3; the D gene is possibly TRBD1 (5 bases). CDR1 and CDR2 from the germline V gene are SGHTA and FQGTGA. This CDR3 spans 15 amino acids. V dropped 3 bases and J dropped 1 base, with 11 bases sitting between them. The CDR3 DNA sequence: TGTGCCAGCAGCTTTAATTTAGGGGGCACAGATACGCAGTATTTT. Protein product: CASSFNLGGTDTQYF.

The CDR3 DNA follows: TGTGCCAGCAGTCTCCCGGAGAGCAATCAGCCCCAGCATTTT. This translates into CASSLPESNQPQHF. V gene TRBV25-1 combines with J gene TRBJ1-5, with D hard to call. V was trimmed by 5 bases and J by 1 base, leaving 9 bases between them. The CDR3 has 14 amino acids. Germline CDR1 and CDR2: MGHDK and SYGVNS.

Only one count was recorded for this clone. The rearrangement links TRBV7-2 to TRBJ2-2, with TRBD2 matching over 9 bases. CDR3 length: 16 residues. CDR1 SGHTA and CDR2 FQGNSA come from the germline V gene. J gave up 9 bases and V 5 bases, and 13 bases lay outside the gene matches. CDR3 DNA sequence: TGTGCCAGCAGCCCTGCCGGGACTAGCTTTATCCGGGAGCTGTTTTTT. Translation: CASSPAGTSFIRELFF.

The gene calls are TRBV7-9 and TRBJ2-2; weak D call: TRBD1 (6 bases). Deletions cut 2 bases from V and 4 bases from J, with 8 bases between. This CDR3 has 14 amino acids. Germline-derived CDR1 and CDR2 are SEHNR and FQNEAQ (reference sequence). CDR3 DNA: TGTGCCAGCAGCTTAAGGGGGTTCACCGGGGAGCTGTTTTTT. Its translation: CASSLRGFTGELFF. Combining the CDR3 with reference TRBV7-9 and TRBJ2-2 gives the whole variable domain DTGVSQNPRHKITKRGQNVTFRCDPISEHNRLYWYRQTLGQGPEFLTYFQNEAQLEKSRLLSDRFSAERPKGSFSTLEIQRTEQGDSAMYLCASSLRGFTGELFFGEGSRLTVL.

This chain connects TRBV2 to TRBJ2-7; 9 bases align to TRBD2. Looked up from germline, CDR1 is SNHLY and CDR2 is FYNNEI. J lost 2 bases, V lost 7 bases, and 6 bases had no gene match. This CDR3 comprises 14 residues. The CDR3 sequence: CASNGASGTYEQYF. DNA for the CDR3: TGTGCCAGCAATGGGGCTAGCGGGACCTACGAGCAGTACTTC.

This sequence joins TRBV7-2 and TRBJ2-1, with D possibly matching TRBD2 (6 bases). CDR3 size: 13 residues. Germline V gene lookup returns CDR1 SGHTA and CDR2 FQGNSA. Trimming removed 4 bases from V and 10 bases from J, with 14 bases in between. DNA of the CDR3: TGTGCCAGCAGCTGGCTCCAAGCGGGCGAGCAGTTCTTC. Protein product: CASSWLQAGEQFF.

V usage is TRBV28 and J usage is TRBJ1-5; tentative D call: TRBD1 (6 bases). Germline lookup yields CDR1 MDHEN and CDR2 SYDVKM. The V gene lost 5 bases and the J gene lost 0 bases, with 14 bases spanning the gap. The CDR3 runs 16 residues. The DNA for the CDR3 is TGTGCCAGCAGTCCCAGGACAGTTAATAGCAATCAGCCCCAGCATTTT. This gives the protein CASSPRTVNSNQPQHF.